The 19 T cell receptor beta chains below come from one sample, sequenced in a study of blood T cell repertoires in COVID-19. Profiling relied on immunoSEQ multiplex PCR, and the TCRdb table lists in-frame clones only, not all of them. This repertoire shows 80,000 or so clones, around 91% found once; its top ten account for about 2%. The sample was peripheral blood. The source of these receptors is a woman aged 45-65 years in a cohort sampled during active COVID-19.

The V and J genes are TRBV14 and TRBJ2-7; 7 bases fit TRBD2. Germline V gene data show CDR1 as SGHDN and CDR2 as FVKESK. The CDR3 is 15 amino acids. V dropped 2 bases and J dropped 9; count of bases not matched to a gene: 13. Here the CDR3 reads CASSQTGGYSGVQYF. The CDR3 nucleotides read TGTGCCAGCAGCCAAACCGGGGGGTACTCCGGGGTGCAGTACTTC.

J is TRBJ2-7 and V is TRBV3-1 (or the pseudogene TRBV3-2), with a weak D call TRBD1 (6 bases). V was trimmed by 4 bases and J by 4 bases, leaving 11 bases between them. The CDR3 has 13 residues. The germline V gene encodes CDR1 LGHDT and CDR2 YNNKEL (reference sequence). As DNA, the CDR3 is TGTGCCAGCAGCCCCCAACAGGGATACGAGCAGTACTTC. It specifies CASSPQQGYEQYF.

This clone was observed a single time. The chain joins TRBV19 to TRBJ1-2; 7 bases agree with TRBD1. Trimming at V came to 3 bases and at J to 8 bases, leaving 3 bases not matched to a gene. The CDR3 is 12 residues long. The germline V gene encodes CDR1 LNHDA and CDR2 SQIVND (reference sequence). For the CDR3, the DNA is TGTGCCAGTAGTATCGCAGGGGGAGGCTACACCTTC. As protein: CASSIAGGGYTF.

The chain employs TRBV5-4 and TRBJ2-2; the D gene is possibly TRBD1 (5 bases). The CDR3 length is 14 residues. Trimming pared 4 bases from V and 4 bases from J, leaving 11 bases between. Germline-derived CDR1 and CDR2 are SGHNT and YYREEE (reference sequence). DNA of the CDR3: TGTGCCAGCAGCCCACCAACAGGCACCGGGGAGCTGTTTTTT. Residues: CASSPPTGTGELFF. The full variable domain, completed using reference TRBV5-4 and TRBJ2-2, is ETGVTQSPTHLIKTRGQQVTLRCSSQSGHNTVSWYQQALGQGPQFIFQYYREEENGRGNFPPRFSGLQFPNYSSELNVNALELDDSALYLCASSPPTGTGELFFGEGSRLTVL.

This clone has just one count. The V gene is TRBV7-9, the J gene TRBJ1-4; D gene uncertain. The V end was cut by 4 bases, the J end by 0 bases, with 9 bases between. There are 15 residues in the CDR3. CDR1 and CDR2 (germline): SEHNR, FQNEAQ (reference sequence). The CDR3 protein is CASSYSGTTNEKLFF. CDR3 nucleotide sequence: TGTGCCAGCAGCTATAGCGGGACAACTAATGAAAAACTGTTTTTT.

This clone has just one count. The chain links TRBV6-6 to TRBJ2-7; 7 positions match TRBD2. The germline V gene has CDR1 MNHNY and CDR2 SVGAGI (reference sequence). Unmatched junction bases numbered 6, after V lost 7 bases and J lost 0 bases. CDR3 length: 14 amino acids. The CDR3 here is CASKMTSSSYEQYF. The CDR3, as DNA: TGTGCCAGCAAAATGACTAGCTCCTCCTACGAGCAGTACTTC.

The genes are TRBV19 and TRBJ1-1; a possible D gene is TRBD1 (5 bases). CDR3 length: 18 residues. V lost 3 bases, J lost 0 bases, and 20 bases lay in between. From germline, CDR1 is LNHDA and CDR2 SQIVND (reference sequence). The CDR3 DNA sequence: TGTGCCAGTAGTATCACGGGAGGGGCGAAGAGTATGAACACTGAAGCTTTCTTT. This sequence encodes CASSITGGAKSMNTEAFF.

V gene TRBV19 combines with J gene TRBJ1-2; no clear D gene. The CDR3 has 12 residues. Trimming cost V 3 bases and J 3 bases, with 5 bases left between them. Germline CDR1 LNHDA, CDR2 SQIVND (reference sequence). The CDR3 coding sequence is TGTGCCAGTAGTATCGGGGACTATGGCTACACCTTC. Protein: CASSIGDYGYTF. The entire variable domain, with the rest obtained from reference TRBV19 and TRBJ1-2, is as follows: DGGITQSPKYLFRKEGQNVTLSCEQNLNHDAMYWYRQDPGQGLRLIYYSQIVNDFQKGDIAEGYSVSREKKESFPLTVTSAQKNPTAFYLCASSIGDYGYTFGSGTRLTVV.

J is TRBJ1-6 and V is TRBV10-3; TRBD1 matches 8 bases. Unmatched junction bases numbered 5, after V lost 4 bases and J lost 15 bases. The CDR3 runs 12 residues. Germline CDR1 and CDR2: ENHRY and SYGVKD. CDR3 DNA: TGTGCCATCAGTGCGACAGGGGAGGACCTCCACTTT. Protein: CAISATGEDLHF.

The V gene is TRBV28, the J gene TRBJ1-2; D call uncertain. This CDR3 comprises 11 residues. CDR1 is MDHEN and CDR2 is SYDVKM in the germline V gene. Trimming removed 5 bases at V and 4 bases at J, with 5 bases between. CDR3 in DNA: TGTGCCAGCAGTCCCAGCTATGGCTACACCTTC. This sequence encodes CASSPSYGYTF.

DNA of the CDR3: TGTGCCAGCACCCCCGGGTCCTTAGCCAAAAACATTCAGTACTTC. It specifies CASTPGSLAKNIQYF. The chain combines TRBV28 with TRBJ2-4; no reliable D call. The CDR3 contains 15 residues. Per germline, CDR1 MDHEN and CDR2 SYDVKM. V was cut by 7 bases and J by 0 bases, with 13 bases left in between.

V usage is TRBV7-9 and J usage is TRBJ2-7; tentatively, D is TRBD1 (6 bases). Looked up from germline, CDR1 is SEHNR and CDR2 is FQNEAQ (reference sequence). The V gene lost 5 bases and the J gene lost 4 bases, with 9 bases spanning the gap. The CDR3 consists of 12 residues. CDR3 in DNA: TGTGCCAGCAGCACCCAGGGGTACGAGCAGTACTTC. The encoded protein is CASSTQGYEQYF. The variable domain in full, with the rest retrieved from reference TRBV7-9 and TRBJ2-7, is DTGVSQNPRHKITKRGQNVTFRCDPISEHNRLYWYRQTLGQGPEFLTYFQNEAQLEKSRLLSDRFSAERPKGSFSTLEIQRTEQGDSAMYLCASSTQGYEQYFGPGTRLTVT.

The chain uses TRBV19 and TRBJ2-7, with a possible D match to TRBD1 (5 bases). Germline CDR1 reads LNHDA; CDR2 reads SQIVND (reference sequence). CDR3 length: 11 residues. V lost 5 bases, J lost 6 bases, and 8 bases lay in between. The CDR3 bases are TGTGCCAGTAGTGCTCAGGGCGAGCAGTACTTC. This codes for CASSAQGEQYF. The full variable domain, in which reference TRBV19 and TRBJ2-7 provide the parts outside the CDR3, is DGGITQSPKYLFRKEGQNVTLSCEQNLNHDAMYWYRQDPGQGLRLIYYSQIVNDFQKGDIAEGYSVSREKKESFPLTVTSAQKNPTAFYLCASSAQGEQYFGPGTRLTVT.

This sequence joins TRBV5-4 and TRBJ1-1; maybe TRBD1 (5 bases). V was clipped by 0 bases and J by 3 bases, with 15 bases between them. Germline CDR1 reads SGHNT; CDR2 reads YYREEE (reference sequence). This CDR3 region has 16 residues. CDR3 region: CASSLVRGTGDTEAFF. The CDR3 DNA follows: TGTGCCAGCAGCTTGGTGCGGGGGACTGGAGACACTGAAGCTTTCTTT.

The chain combines TRBV12-3 or TRBV12-4 with TRBJ1-3, with no clear D. The CDR3 totals 13 residues. V lost 7 bases and J 4 bases, leaving 11 bases between the germline ends. The DNA for the CDR3 is TGTGCCAGCACCCTGGGCGAGGGAAACACCATATATTTT. It is translated as CASTLGEGNTIYF.

This chain connects TRBV7-8 to TRBJ2-7; a possible D gene is TRBD1 (5 bases). The CDR3 contains 14 residues. V was trimmed by 1 base and J by 5 bases, leaving 12 bases between them. Looked up from germline, CDR1 is SGHVS and CDR2 is FQNEAQ. The DNA for the CDR3 is TGTGCCAGCAGCTTAGTTAAGGGGCGCGACGAGCAGTACTTC. It specifies CASSLVKGRDEQYF.

This clone was seen once. The chain uses TRBV27 and TRBJ1-2, with D tentatively TRBD1 (6 bases). Germline V gene sequence: CDR1 MNHEY, CDR2 SMNVEV (reference sequence). The CDR3 totals 15 residues. V was clipped by 6 bases and J by 3 bases, with 17 bases between them. The DNA for the CDR3 is TGTGCCAGCAGCAACCAACCAGGGGAAGACTATGGCTACACCTTC. This gives the protein CASSNQPGEDYGYTF.

The chain uses TRBV5-1 and TRBJ1-6; 7 nucleotides agree with TRBD1. CDR3 length: 15 amino acids. The junction had 4 bases not matched to a gene; V was cut back by 0 bases and J by 7 bases. Germline lookup yields CDR1 SGHRS and CDR2 YFSETQ. The CDR3 here is CASSLGQGENSPLHF. CDR3 DNA: TGCGCCAGCAGCTTGGGTCAGGGGGAAAATTCACCCCTCCACTTT.

V and J are TRBV18 and TRBJ2-7; 10 nucleotides align to TRBD1. CDR1 is KGHSH, CDR2 LQKENI, per germline. The CDR3 is 13 residues long. V was clipped by 2 bases and J by 5 bases; unmatched bases: 0. DNA for the CDR3: TGTGCCAGCTCACCAGGGACAGGGGACGAGCAGTACTTC. Protein: CASSPGTGDEQYF.